The T cell receptor beta chain described here comes from a study of tumor-infiltrating lymphocytes in primary liver carcinoma. Looking at the study overall: Roughly 3.5 to 7.13 million productive TCRbeta reads were obtained per sample, with similar numbers across tissue types.

Co-extraction of RNA and DNA was performed on about 18-33 mg of unsorted bulk tissue. Germline CDR1 SGHDT, CDR2 YYEEEE. Trimming cost V 8 bases and J 9 bases; bases outside gene matches: 19. This CDR3 is built from 16 residues. TCR beta cDNA was reverse-transcribed from 500 to 550 ng of total RNA. The reaction used a constant-region primer and ProtoScript II reverse transcriptase. Libraries covering TCR beta were generated through three nested multiplex PCR rounds (using a slightly modified ARM-PCR). For approximately 11 cycles apiece, the opening two PCR rounds ran with TRBV1-TRBV30 forward primers and a C-beta reverse primer. One entry per CDR3 protein, called by TCRdb with MiXCR from the multiplex PCR reads. Of fewer than 30,000 distinct CDR3 sequences listed, about 73% are singletons.

This sequence joins TRBV5-6 and TRBJ2-2; the match to TRBD2 covers 7 bases. The sample was liver tumor tissue from sampling region 3. The subset denotes: tumor region T3, left-lateral pole. This TCR was recovered from a man aged 40-55 years with primary liver carcinoma and hepatitis B virus infection. The CDR3 DNA sequence: TGTGCCAGTAGCCTCGGGCGGGAGAGAGCGGCCAGGGAGCTGTTTTTT. It encodes CASSLGRERAARELFF.